The clone carrying this T cell receptor beta chain was counted ten times or more. Scientists amplified the TCR beta CDR3 regions from RNA transcripts. A first-round RT-PCR used HTBI primers, followed by a second-round multiplex PCR. TCRdb reanalysed the multiplex PCR reads using MiXCR and keeps one entry per CDR3 protein. The data show some 520,000 distinct CDR3 sequences, with around an eighth seen just once and over 7.5% held by the top ten. The germline V gene has CDR1 SQVTM and CDR2 ANQGSEA. V lost 6 bases to trimming and J lost 0 bases, with 11 bases between them. This CDR3 has 13 amino acids. The sample belongs to a study of Graves' ophthalmopathy and Graves' hyperthyroidism.

The receptor was derived from a woman in her twenties or thirties with Graves' ophthalmopathy. Sequenced sample: blood. The gene calls are TRBV29-1 and TRBJ1-2; no reliable D call. Here the CDR3 DNA reads TGCAGCGTGGTGACTCTTACTAACTATGGCTACACCTTC. Translating it yields CSVVTLTNYGYTF.